Below are 27 T cell receptor beta chains sequenced from a single sample in a study of Ad26.COV2.S vaccination and SARS-CoV-2 variants. As for treatment: over 15 received Ad26.COV2.S at low or high dose, single or two shots; 5 received placebo; per-sample allocation not given. Sampling took place 63 days after the first vaccine or placebo injection. Generated by immunoSEQ multiplex PCR, the TCRdb table keeps only in-frame clones and is missing some. The table has roughly 320,000 clones, roughly 84% seen once; the top ten hold roughly 2.1%. The sample consisted of peripheral blood, taken in a trial of Ad26.COV2.S vaccine versus placebo. These receptor sequences come from a person aged 18-60 years who received the Ad26.COV2.S COVID-19 vaccine or a placebo.

This chain uses TRBV29-1 with TRBJ1-3, with no clear D. Germline CDR1 and CDR2: SQVTM and ANQGSEA. V was trimmed by 7 bases and J by 0 bases, leaving 10 bases between them. This CDR3 has 13 amino acids. The CDR3 coding sequence is TGCAGCGGGAGGGAGAACTCTGGAAACACCATATATTTT. Amino acid sequence: CSGRENSGNTIYF.

The chain links TRBV6-5 to TRBJ2-7; D not certain. The V end lost 0 bases, the J end lost 1 base, and 13 bases lay between the germline ends. The CDR3 sequence is 16 residues long. Germline lookup yields CDR1 MNHEY and CDR2 SVGAGI. CDR3 coding DNA: TGTGCCAGCAGTTACTCAAGTCATGGGGTTTCCTACGAGCAGTACTTC. This sequence encodes CASSYSSHGVSYEQYF.

The rearrangement uses TRBV5-1 and TRBJ1-4; D gene uncertain. Per germline, CDR1 SGHRS and CDR2 YFSETQ. The V gene lost 6 bases and the J gene lost 1 base, with 10 bases spanning the gap. CDR3 length: 14 residues. The CDR3 DNA sequence: TGCGCCAGCAAGGCTGTTGGAACTAATGAAAAACTGTTTTTT. Amino acids: CASKAVGTNEKLFF.

This clone was counted between two and nine times. This chain uses TRBV3-1 (or the pseudogene TRBV3-2) with TRBJ2-1; D perhaps matches TRBD1 (5 bases). The CDR3 has 12 residues. Germline V lookup: CDR1 LGHDT, CDR2 YNNKEL (reference sequence). Trimming shortened V by 3 bases and J by 5 bases, and 5 bases separated the two germline ends. The CDR3 loop reads CASSHRDNEQFF. DNA for the CDR3: TGTGCCAGCAGCCACAGGGACAATGAGCAGTTCTTC.

About this clone itself: The same CDR3 is also encoded by other DNA sequences in this sample. This chain links TRBV5-1 with TRBJ1-2; D remains unclear. The CDR3 has 13 amino acids. The V gene's germline CDR1 is SGHRS and CDR2 YFSETQ. The germline V and J ends were trimmed by 0 bases and 1 base, with 4 bases remaining between them. CDR3 DNA: TGCGCCAGCAGCTTGGGGGGTAACTATGGCTACACCTTC. It codes for CASSLGGNYGYTF.

The chain links TRBV5-6 to TRBJ2-7; D gene unclear. The CDR3 consists of 14 residues. The germline V gene encodes CDR1 SGHDT and CDR2 YYEEEE. V gave up 3 bases and J gave up 7 bases, with 17 bases separating them. CDR3 amino acids: CASSSQVILGEQYF. The CDR3 DNA is TGTGCCAGCAGCTCCCAGGTTATTCTGGGGGAGCAGTACTTC. The whole variable domain, filled in from reference TRBV5-6 and TRBJ2-7, reads DAGVTQSPTHLIKTRGQQVTLRCSPKSGHDTVSWYQQALGQGPQFIFQYYEEEERQRGNFPDRFSGHQFPNYSSELNVNALLLGDSALYLCASSSQVILGEQYFGPGTRLTVT.

This clone has a single count. This rearrangement joins TRBV2 to TRBJ1-5; D gene ambiguous. Germline values: CDR1 SNHLY, CDR2 FYNNEI. V was cut by 6 bases and J by 0 bases, with 9 bases left in between. The CDR3 runs 14 residues. Here the CDR3 reads CASRSTISNQPQHF. The CDR3 nucleotides read TGTGCCAGCAGGTCCACTATTAGCAATCAGCCCCAGCATTTT.

This sequence joins TRBV25-1 and TRBJ2-7; TRBD1 or TRBD2 may be the D gene (5 bases each). Per the germline V gene, CDR1 is MGHDK and CDR2 is SYGVNS. This CDR3 has 13 amino acids. V gave up 1 base and J gave up 5 bases, with 9 bases separating them. This CDR3 is CASSEWGNDEQYF. CDR3 DNA: TGTGCCAGCAGTGAATGGGGGAACGACGAGCAGTACTTC.

V and J are TRBV6-2 or TRBV6-3 and TRBJ1-5, with D hard to call. Germline CDR1 MNHEY, CDR2 SVGEGT. The CDR3 has 16 residues. Between the trimmed V and J ends, which lost 0 bases and 1 base, there was a span of 10 bases. The chain's CDR3 is CASSYSVSGSNQPQHF. CDR3 in DNA: TGTGCCAGCAGTTACTCCGTCAGTGGGAGCAATCAGCCCCAGCATTTT.

The CDR3 DNA reads as TGTGCCAGCAGCTTGGCCCCGGGAACGTCTAACTATGGCTACACCTTC. Its translation is CASSLAPGTSNYGYTF. This sequence joins TRBV5-4 and TRBJ1-2; D unresolved. V lost 0 bases and J lost 0, with 12 bases in between. This CDR3 spans 16 amino acids. From germline, CDR1 is SGHNT and CDR2 YYREEE (reference sequence).

The V call is TRBV15, the J call TRBJ1-4; TRBD1 is a possible D gene (6 bases). The length of the CDR3 is 15 residues. V was shortened by 2 bases and J by 4 bases, with 11 bases between the two germline ends. The germline gives CDR1 LNHNV, CDR2 YYDKDF (reference sequence). The CDR3 bases are TGTGCCACCAGCAGAAACGGACAGCTTAATGAAAAACTGTTTTTT. It translates to CATSRNGQLNEKLFF. Together with reference TRBV15 and TRBJ1-4, the CDR3 gives the full variable domain: DAMVIQNPRYQVTQFGKPVTLSCSQTLNHNVMYWYQQKSSQAPKLLFHYYDKDFNNEADTPDNFQSRRPNTSFCFLDIRSPGLGDTAMYLCATSRNGQLNEKLFFGSGTQLSVL.

This clone has just one count. V gene TRBV29-1 combines with J gene TRBJ2-3; TRBD1 or TRBD2 may be the D gene (5 bases each). The V gene lost 4 bases and the J gene lost 2 bases, with 10 bases spanning the gap. This CDR3 is built from 13 residues. Germline V gives CDR1 SQVTM, CDR2 ANQGSEA. CDR3 amino acids: CSVGGKLTDTQYF. CDR3 bases: TGCAGCGTTGGGGGGAAGCTCACAGATACGCAGTATTTT.

The gene calls are TRBV11-2 and TRBJ1-4, with D perhaps matching TRBD1 (5 bases). The ends were cut back, 0 bases at V and 10 bases at J, with 21 bases in the middle. Per the germline V gene, CDR1 is SGHAT and CDR2 is FQNNGV. The CDR3 contains 17 residues. DNA of the CDR3: TGTGCCAGCAGCTTAGAAGGGGCCGGGCGCGGATCGGGAAAACTGTTTTTT. Translating it yields CASSLEGAGRGSGKLFF.

The rearrangement joins TRBV7-9 to TRBJ1-5; a weak D match, TRBD1 (6 bases). Between the trimmed V and J ends, which lost 5 bases and 2 bases, there was a span of 13 bases. The germline V gene has CDR1 SEHNR and CDR2 FQNEAQ (reference sequence). The length of the CDR3 is 15 residues. CDR3 bases: TGTGCCAGCAGCCCCGCGGGGGCGGGCAATCAGCCCCAGCATTTT. This gives the protein CASSPAGAGNQPQHF.

V and J are TRBV6-2 or TRBV6-3 and TRBJ1-3; D possibly corresponds to TRBD1 (5 bases). Germline lookup yields CDR1 MNHEY and CDR2 SVGEGT. The CDR3 sequence is 12 residues long. V lost 7 bases and J 8 bases, leaving 12 bases between the germline ends. CDR3 in amino acids: CASNPGVDTIYF. DNA of the CDR3: TGTGCCAGCAACCCGGGGGTAGACACCATATATTTT.

The chain employs TRBV5-4 and TRBJ2-7, with unresolved D. Per the germline V gene, CDR1 is SGHNT and CDR2 is YYREEE (reference sequence). CDR3 length equals 12 residues. V was clipped by 1 base and J by 4 bases, with 6 bases between them. The CDR3 loop reads CASSLLGYEQYF. As DNA, the CDR3 is TGTGCCAGCAGCTTGCTCGGATACGAGCAGTACTTC. The entire variable domain, with the rest obtained from reference TRBV5-4 and TRBJ2-7, is as follows: ETGVTQSPTHLIKTRGQQVTLRCSSQSGHNTVSWYQQALGQGPQFIFQYYREEENGRGNFPPRFSGLQFPNYSSELNVNALELDDSALYLCASSLLGYEQYFGPGTRLTVT.

The chain carries TRBV10-2 and TRBJ1-5, with D uncertain. This CDR3 spans 13 amino acids. The V gene lost 2 bases and the J gene lost 4 bases, with 6 bases spanning the gap. Germline values: CDR1 WSHSY, CDR2 SAAADI. The CDR3 DNA is TGCGCCAGCAGTGAGGGGGTAAATCAGCCCCAGCATTTT. Residues: CASSEGVNQPQHF.

The chain combines TRBV4-3 with TRBJ2-2; 8 bases match TRBD1. This CDR3 is 19 amino acids long. J was trimmed by 4 bases and V by 0 bases; bases with no gene match: 13. Looked up from germline, CDR1 is LGHNA and CDR2 is YSLEER. CDR3 region: CASSQEPPRTGRTTGELFF. CDR3 in DNA: TGCGCCAGCAGCCAAGAACCACCACGGACAGGGCGGACCACCGGGGAGCTGTTTTTT.

This chain joins TRBV6-6 and TRBJ1-5; D call uncertain. Trimming cost V 5 bases and J 2 bases, with 10 bases left between them. The CDR3 covers 14 residues. Germline assignment: CDR1 MNHNY and CDR2 SVGAGI (reference sequence). The CDR3 DNA reads as TGTGCCAGCAGTCTACAGTGGGGCAATCAGCCCCAGCATTTT. This codes for CASSLQWGNQPQHF.

The chain has TRBV19 and TRBJ1-2; D unresolved. This CDR3 comprises 13 residues. CDR1 is LNHDA, CDR2 SQIVND, per germline (reference sequence). V lost 7 bases and J lost 5, with 14 bases in between. CDR3 protein: CASTEPGLYGYTF. The CDR3 DNA reads TGTGCCAGTACCGAACCCGGGTTATATGGCTACACCTTC.

The CDR3 sequence: CAWSVRGAGGQPQHF. The DNA for the CDR3 is TGTGCCTGGAGTGTAAGGGGCGCGGGGGGTCAGCCCCAGCATTTT. This chain uses TRBV30 with TRBJ1-5; D perhaps matches TRBD1 (5 bases). V dropped 0 bases and J dropped 6 bases, with 15 bases sitting between them. The CDR3 extends over 15 amino acids. The germline CDR1 and CDR2 sequences are GTSNPN and SVGIG (reference sequence). Looking up the rest from reference TRBV30 and TRBJ1-5 gives the full variable domain: SQTIHQWPATLVQPVGSPLSLECTVEGTSNPNLYWYRQAAGRGLQLLFYSVGIGQISSEVPQNLSASRPQDRQFILSSKKLLLSDSGFYLCAWSVRGAGGQPQHFGDGTRLSIL.

V gene TRBV30 combines with J gene TRBJ1-1, with D unclear. The CDR3 extends over 12 amino acids. The ends were cut back, 7 bases at V and 1 base at J, with 10 bases in the middle. Germline V gene data show CDR1 as GTSNPN and CDR2 as SVGIG (reference sequence). CDR3 in DNA: TGTGCCTCCGGGCCCTCGAACACTGAAGCTTTCTTT. It yields the protein CASGPSNTEAFF.

This chain links TRBV9 with TRBJ2-5, with 8 bases fitting TRBD2. V lost 4 bases, J lost 3 bases, and 5 bases stayed unmatched. The germline gives CDR1 SGDLS, CDR2 YYNGEE. CDR3 size: 14 residues. CDR3 residues: CASSKTGGEETQYF. As DNA, the CDR3 is TGTGCCAGCAGCAAGACCGGGGGGGAAGAGACCCAGTACTTC.

J is TRBJ1-1 and V is TRBV6-2 or TRBV6-3; a possible D gene is TRBD1 (5 bases). There are 18 residues in the CDR3. Germline V lookup: CDR1 MNHEY, CDR2 SVGEGT. The V gene lost 0 bases and the J gene lost 3 bases, with 20 bases spanning the gap. CDR3 residues: CASSYSAPRGGKDTEAFF. The CDR3 DNA sequence: TGTGCCAGCAGTTACTCGGCGCCAAGGGGAGGCAAGGACACTGAAGCTTTCTTT.

The rearrangement joins TRBV12-5 to TRBJ1-2; D is unclear. Germline V gene lookup returns CDR1 LGHNT and CDR2 FRNRAP. Trimming took 6 bases from V and 2 from J, leaving 4 bases between them. The CDR3 totals 11 residues. CDR3 DNA: TGTGCTAGTGGGATAAACTATGGCTACACCTTC. Translating gives CASGINYGYTF.

The chain uses TRBV7-2 and TRBJ2-5, with TRBD2 identical over 8 bases. From germline, CDR1 is SGHTA and CDR2 FQGNSA. CDR3 size: 14 residues. Trimming cost V 1 base and J 5 bases; bases outside gene matches: 3. The CDR3 DNA is TGTGCCAGCAGCTTAGGACTAGCGAGTGAGACCCAGTACTTC. This encodes CASSLGLASETQYF.

V usage is TRBV9 and J usage is TRBJ1-5; tentative D call: TRBD1 (5 bases). Trimming shortened V by 3 bases and J by 4 bases, and 11 bases separated the two germline ends. Germline V gene sequence: CDR1 SGDLS, CDR2 YYNGEE. This CDR3 region has 14 residues. CDR3 nucleotide sequence: TGTGCCAGCAGCGCCGGGACCTTAAATCAGCCCCAGCATTTT. Encoded protein: CASSAGTLNQPQHF.